This is a list of T cell receptor beta chains from one sample in a study of cytomegalovirus exposure and HLA in healthy donors. Data came from immunoSEQ multiplex PCR; TCRdb stores just in-frame clones and leaves some out. The sample shows 99,000 or so clones, around 72% of them seen only once. Sequences were obtained from PBMCs. The receptors originated from a male donor in good health and CMV-seronegative. The conserved cysteine and the conserved F or W are not part of the CDR3 here. Each record gives: clone size, J gene, V gene, D gene, CDR3 protein. The D gene is left open where the match is weak. Clone size is given for some rows only: seen once, a few or many times, or a class if the clone is expanded.

once | TRBJ2-1 | TRBV14 | NA | ASSQDVGYNEQF
NA | TRBJ2-2 | TRBV7-8 | TRBD2 | ASPRAGGLNTGELF
NA | TRBJ1-5 | TRBV7-2 | NA | ASSLESGHNQPQH
NA | TRBJ2-7 | TRBV6-6 | NA | ASRETGSPNEQY
NA | TRBJ2-1 | TRBV5-1 | NA | ASSLTGDSSYNEQF
once | TRBJ1-1 | TRBV9 | TRBD1 | ASSPRTGGLYTEAF
NA | TRBJ2-1 | TRBV15 | NA | ATSRDAQKF
NA | TRBJ2-7 | TRBV6-5 | TRBD2 | ASSSGGLGSNEQY
NA | TRBJ2-7 | TRBV15 | TRBD2 | ATSRDRLAGGEQY
NA | TRBJ2-2 | TRBV27 | TRBD2 | ASSLQVWTSENTGELF
few | TRBJ2-7 | TRBV28 | TRBD1 | ASSIQGEFNEQY
NA | TRBJ2-7 | TRBV6-5 | NA | ASSPTNRQLYEQY
NA | TRBJ1-5 | TRBV28 | TRBD1 | ASSLTGFRTRLPQH
NA | TRBJ2-3 | TRBV21-1 | NA | ASSKVAALDTQY
NA | TRBJ2-1 | TRBV28 | TRBD1 | ASSFFGTGGIEQF
NA | TRBJ2-7 | TRBV5-4 | NA | ASSLEVGGMYEQY
NA | TRBJ2-3 | TRBV5-6 | TRBD1 | ASSSDRGPNTQY
NA | TRBJ2-3 | TRBV5-1 | NA | ASSLGQATPDTQY
NA | TRBJ1-1 | TRBV7-9 | NA | SSSLGGGSTEAF
NA | TRBJ2-3 | TRBV21-1 | NA | ASSRFRPAHTDTQY
NA | TRBJ2-3 | TRBV10-3 | NA | AINNQDRASRDTQY
NA | TRBJ2-3 | TRBV7-3 | NA | ASSPHYGRFPQY
NA | TRBJ2-2 | TRBV10-1 | NA | ASSDAGAANTGELF
NA | TRBJ1-6 | TRBV14 | TRBD1 | ASSPRGQDNSPLH
NA | TRBJ2-7 | TRBV7-2 | TRBD2 | ASSLAASGGLTSSYEQY
NA | TRBJ2-1 | TRBV7-3 | NA | ASSPRTTQGSEQF
NA | TRBJ2-1 | TRBV6-1 | NA | ASGNRDRNEQF
once | TRBJ1-4 | TRBV25-1 | NA | ASSEYPRGGEKLF
NA | TRBJ1-4 | TRBV5-1 | NA | ASSLGGVREKLF
few | TRBJ2-3 | TRBV10-1 | NA | ASSDQEGTTDTQY
NA | TRBJ1-3 | TRBV2 | TRBD1 | ASSEATGAPSGNTIY
NA | TRBJ1-1 | TRBV29-1 | NA | SVAKGGGRGTEAF
few | TRBJ1-1 | TRBV11-3 | NA | ASSLDSQIPNTEAF
few | TRBJ1-2 | TRBV4-1 | NA | ASSSRSLLGYT
NA | TRBJ2-4 | TRBV2 | NA | ASKDAGKNIQY
NA | NA | TRBV20-1 | NA | SASPYEQY
once | TRBJ2-5 | TRBV6-1 | NA | ASKTGRETQY
once | TRBJ2-5 | TRBV10-3 | NA | AISDDTTQETQY
NA | TRBJ2-7 | TRBV7-8 | TRBD1 | ASSLVTGAHYEQY
NA | TRBJ2-7 | TRBV6-1 | NA | ASSESLATFAYEQY
once | TRBJ2-1 | TRBV11-3 | TRBD2 | ASSLHTTSGDEQF
NA | TRBJ2-2 | TRBV6-5 | TRBD2 | ASSYGTSGNTGELF
few | TRBJ1-1 | TRBV5-4 | NA | ASSLARQREAF
NA | TRBJ2-7 | TRBV28 | NA | ASTNTGSEQY
few | TRBJ2-7 | TRBV7-9 | NA | ASSLNGNSYEQY
NA | TRBJ2-7 | TRBV6-5 | TRBD2 | ASTKGSGIPYEQY
few | TRBJ2-3 | TRBV11-2 | NA | ASSLWASTDTQY
NA | TRBJ1-3 | TRBV2 | NA | ASSHRESYRNTIY
once | TRBJ1-2 | TRBV30 | NA | AWRRDRPYGYT
NA | TRBJ1-2 | TRBV6-6 | NA | ASSRGSPSYGYT
few | TRBJ1-1 | TRBV29-1 | NA | SVEPRGGVSLAF
NA | TRBJ2-5 | TRBV7-9 | NA | ASSYTGETQY
NA | TRBJ1-2 | TRBV27 | NA | ASGVQGGYGYT
NA | TRBJ2-7 | TRBV27 | NA | ASRIDYRYEQY
NA | TRBJ1-2 | TRBV18 | NA | ASSLGQPYGYT
NA | TRBJ2-1 | TRBV28 | NA | ASGSGRRGVYNEQF